This T cell receptor (beta chain) was recorded in a study of identical twins. TCRdb re-analysed the 5' RACE reads in MiXCR, keeping a single row per CDR3 protein. The profile shows hundreds of thousands of distinct CDR3 sequences, less than 25% of them singletons. The V gene lost 0 bases and the J gene lost 0 bases, with 10 bases spanning the gap. The germline CDR1 and CDR2 sequences are SGHRS and YFSETQ. The CDR3 sequence is 15 residues long. These data were also reused for a study on T cells expressing NK-cell markers. From that second work: NKG2C+ dominant clonotypes from several donors made up about 1.0-8% of CD8+ T cells.

Sequencing input: PBMCs. V gene TRBV5-1 combines with J gene TRBJ2-7; D is unresolved. This TCR was sampled from a woman aged 18 to 35 in good health. The CDR3 region is CASSLDGYSSYEQYF. The CDR3 DNA sequence: TGCGCCAGCAGCTTGGATGGTTATAGCTCCTACGAGCAGTACTTC. The full variable domain, rest sourced from reference TRBV5-1 and TRBJ2-7, is KAGVTQTPRYLIKTRGQQVTLSCSPISGHRSVSWYQQTPGQGLQFLFEYFSETQRNKGNFPGRFSGRQFSNSRSEMNVSTLELGDSALYLCASSLDGYSSYEQYFGPGTRLTVT.